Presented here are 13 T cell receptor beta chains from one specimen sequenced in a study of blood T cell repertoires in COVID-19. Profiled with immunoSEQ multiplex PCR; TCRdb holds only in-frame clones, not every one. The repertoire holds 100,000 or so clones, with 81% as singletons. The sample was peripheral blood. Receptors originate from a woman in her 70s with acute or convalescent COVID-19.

Here the CDR3 DNA reads TGCGCCAGCAGCTTGGTACAGAACACCGGGGAGCTGTTTTTT. It translates to CASSLVQNTGELFF. The V and J genes are TRBV5-1 and TRBJ2-2; no clear D gene. Trimming left V 0 bases short and J 1 base short, with 4 bases between. This CDR3 has 14 amino acids. CDR1 is SGHRS, CDR2 YFSETQ, per germline.

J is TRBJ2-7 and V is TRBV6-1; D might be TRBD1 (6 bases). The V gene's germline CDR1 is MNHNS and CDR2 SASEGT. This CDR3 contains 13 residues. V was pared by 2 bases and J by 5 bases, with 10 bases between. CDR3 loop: CASSEWGPDEQYF. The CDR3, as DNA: TGTGCCAGCAGTGAATGGGGGCCCGACGAGCAGTACTTC.

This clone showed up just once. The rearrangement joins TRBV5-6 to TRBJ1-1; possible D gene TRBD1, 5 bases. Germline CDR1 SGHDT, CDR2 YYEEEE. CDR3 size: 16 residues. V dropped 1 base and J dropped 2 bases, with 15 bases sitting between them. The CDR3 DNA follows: TGTGCCAGCAGCTTGATTACAGGACCTCCAAACACTGAAGCTTTCTTT. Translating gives CASSLITGPPNTEAFF. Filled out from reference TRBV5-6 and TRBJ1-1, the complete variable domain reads DAGVTQSPTHLIKTRGQQVTLRCSPKSGHDTVSWYQQALGQGPQFIFQYYEEEERQRGNFPDRFSGHQFPNYSSELNVNALLLGDSALYLCASSLITGPPNTEAFFGQGTRLTVV.

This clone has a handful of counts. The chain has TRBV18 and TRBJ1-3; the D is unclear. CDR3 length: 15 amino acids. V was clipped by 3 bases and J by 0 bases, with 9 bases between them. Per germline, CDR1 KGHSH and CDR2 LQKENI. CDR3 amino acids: CASSPTGNSGNTIYF. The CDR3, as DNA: TGTGCCAGCTCACCGACCGGGAACTCTGGAAACACCATATATTTT.

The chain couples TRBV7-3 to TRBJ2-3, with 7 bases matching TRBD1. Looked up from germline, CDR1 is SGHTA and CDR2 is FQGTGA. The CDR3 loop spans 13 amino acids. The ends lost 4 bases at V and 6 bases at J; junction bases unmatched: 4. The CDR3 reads CASSSQQGDTQYF. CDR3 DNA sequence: TGTGCCAGCAGCTCGCAACAGGGGGATACGCAGTATTTT. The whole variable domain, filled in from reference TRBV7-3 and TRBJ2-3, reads GAGVSQTPSNKVTEKGKYVELRCDPISGHTALYWYRQSLGQGPEFLIYFQGTGAADDSGLPNDRFFAVRPEGSVSTLKIQRTERGDSAVYLCASSSQQGDTQYFGPGTRLTVL.

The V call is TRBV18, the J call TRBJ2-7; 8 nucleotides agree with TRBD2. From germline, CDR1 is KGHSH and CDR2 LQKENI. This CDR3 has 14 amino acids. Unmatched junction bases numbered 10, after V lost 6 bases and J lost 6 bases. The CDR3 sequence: CASSPSGGKGEQYF. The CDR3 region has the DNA TGTGCCAGCTCTCCGTCGGGGGGGAAGGGCGAGCAGTACTTC. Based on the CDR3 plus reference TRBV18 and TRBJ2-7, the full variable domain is NAGVMQNPRHLVRRRGQEARLRCSPMKGHSHVYWYRQLPEEGLKFMVYLQKENIIDESGMPKERFSAEFPKEGPSILRIQQVVRGDSAAYFCASSPSGGKGEQYFGPGTRLTVT.

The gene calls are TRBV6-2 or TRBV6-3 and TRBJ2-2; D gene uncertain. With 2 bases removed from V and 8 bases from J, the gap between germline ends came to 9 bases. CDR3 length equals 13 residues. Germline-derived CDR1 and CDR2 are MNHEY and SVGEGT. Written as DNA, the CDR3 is TGTGCCAGCAGTTACGATCTGAGGGGGGAGCTGTTTTTT. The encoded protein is CASSYDLRGELFF.

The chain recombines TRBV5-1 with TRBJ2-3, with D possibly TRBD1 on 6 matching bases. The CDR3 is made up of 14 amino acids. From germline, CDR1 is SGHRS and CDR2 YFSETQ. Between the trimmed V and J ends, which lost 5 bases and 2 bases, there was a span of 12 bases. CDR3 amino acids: CASRPRDNTDTQYF. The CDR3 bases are TGCGCCAGCAGGCCCCGGGACAACACAGATACGCAGTATTTT.

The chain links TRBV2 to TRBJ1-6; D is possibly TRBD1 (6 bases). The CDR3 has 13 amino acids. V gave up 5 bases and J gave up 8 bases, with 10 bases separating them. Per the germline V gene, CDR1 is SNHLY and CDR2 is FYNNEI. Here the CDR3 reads CASSRTEDSPLHF. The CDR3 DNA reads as TGTGCCAGCAGTCGGACAGAAGATTCACCCCTCCACTTT. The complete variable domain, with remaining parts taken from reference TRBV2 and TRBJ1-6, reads EPEVTQTPSHQVTQMGQEVILRCVPISNHLYFYWYRQILGQKVEFLVSFYNNEISEKSEIFDDQFSVERPDGSNFTLKIRSTKLEDSAMYFCASSRTEDSPLHFGNGTRLTVT.

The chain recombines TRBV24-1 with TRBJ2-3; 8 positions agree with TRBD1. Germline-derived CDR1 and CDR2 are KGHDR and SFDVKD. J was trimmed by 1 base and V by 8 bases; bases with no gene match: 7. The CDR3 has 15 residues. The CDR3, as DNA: TGTGCCACCACCCCAGACAGGGGAGGCACAGATACGCAGTATTTT. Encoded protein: CATTPDRGGTDTQYF.

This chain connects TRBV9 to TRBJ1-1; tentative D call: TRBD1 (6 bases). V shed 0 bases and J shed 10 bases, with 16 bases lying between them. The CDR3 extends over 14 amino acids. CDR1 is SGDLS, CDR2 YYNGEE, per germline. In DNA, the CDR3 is TGTGCCAGCAGCGTAGAGGGGGTGACAGATGGAGCTTTCTTT. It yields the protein CASSVEGVTDGAFF.

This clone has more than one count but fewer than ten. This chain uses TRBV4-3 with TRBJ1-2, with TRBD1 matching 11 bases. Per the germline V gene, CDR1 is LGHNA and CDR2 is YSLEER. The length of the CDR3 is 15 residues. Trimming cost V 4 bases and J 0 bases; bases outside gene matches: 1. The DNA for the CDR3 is TGCGCCAGCAGCCCGGGACAGGGGGCTAACTATGGCTACACCTTC. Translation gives CASSPGQGANYGYTF.

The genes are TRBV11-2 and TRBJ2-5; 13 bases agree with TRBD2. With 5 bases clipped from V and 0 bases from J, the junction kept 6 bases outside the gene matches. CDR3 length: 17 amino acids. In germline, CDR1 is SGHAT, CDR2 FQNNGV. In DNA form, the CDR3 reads TGTGCCAGCAGCCCCGGGACTAGCGGGGACTACCAAGAGACCCAGTACTTC. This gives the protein CASSPGTSGDYQETQYF.